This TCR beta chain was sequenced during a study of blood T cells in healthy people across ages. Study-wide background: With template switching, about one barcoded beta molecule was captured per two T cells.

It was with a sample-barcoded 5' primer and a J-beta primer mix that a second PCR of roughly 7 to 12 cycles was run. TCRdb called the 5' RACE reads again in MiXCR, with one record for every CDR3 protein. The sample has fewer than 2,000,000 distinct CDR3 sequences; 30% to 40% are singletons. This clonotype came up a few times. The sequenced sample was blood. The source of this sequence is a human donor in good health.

The CDR3 DNA is TGTGCCAGCAGCTTAGGGGTAGCGGGGGAGCCATATCAGTTCTTC. It codes for CASSLGVAGEPYQFF. The chain uses TRBV7-8 and TRBJ2-1; TRBD2 agrees at 9 bases. The CDR3 length is 15 residues. The J segment lost 13 bases and the V segment lost 1 base, leaving 11 bases of the junction unmatched. The germline V gene has CDR1 SGHVS and CDR2 FQNEAQ.